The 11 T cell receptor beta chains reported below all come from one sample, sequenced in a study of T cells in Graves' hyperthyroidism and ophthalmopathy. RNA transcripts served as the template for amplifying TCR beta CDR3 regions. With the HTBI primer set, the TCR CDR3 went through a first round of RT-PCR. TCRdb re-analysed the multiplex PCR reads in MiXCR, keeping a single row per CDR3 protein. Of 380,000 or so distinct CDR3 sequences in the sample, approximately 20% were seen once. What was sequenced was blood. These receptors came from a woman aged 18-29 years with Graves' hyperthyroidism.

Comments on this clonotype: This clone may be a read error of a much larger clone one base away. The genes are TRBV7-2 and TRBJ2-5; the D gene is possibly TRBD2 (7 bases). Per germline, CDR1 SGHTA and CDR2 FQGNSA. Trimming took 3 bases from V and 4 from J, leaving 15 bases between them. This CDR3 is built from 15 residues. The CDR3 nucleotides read TGTGCCAGCAGCTTTCCAAGGGGGGGCGGAGAGACCCAGTACTTC. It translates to CASSFPRGGGETQYF.

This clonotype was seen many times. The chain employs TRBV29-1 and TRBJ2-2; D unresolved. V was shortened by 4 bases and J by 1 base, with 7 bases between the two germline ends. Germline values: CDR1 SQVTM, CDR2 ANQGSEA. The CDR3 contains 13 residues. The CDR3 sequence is CSVAIRNTGELFF. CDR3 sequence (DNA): TGCAGCGTTGCTATCCGGAACACCGGGGAGCTGTTTTTT.

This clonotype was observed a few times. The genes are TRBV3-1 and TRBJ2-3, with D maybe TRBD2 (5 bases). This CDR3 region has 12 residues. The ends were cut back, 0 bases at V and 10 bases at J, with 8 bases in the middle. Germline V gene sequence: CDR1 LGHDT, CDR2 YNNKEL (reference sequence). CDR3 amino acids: CASSQETGSQYF. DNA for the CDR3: TGTGCCAGCAGCCAAGAGACGGGGTCGCAGTATTTT.

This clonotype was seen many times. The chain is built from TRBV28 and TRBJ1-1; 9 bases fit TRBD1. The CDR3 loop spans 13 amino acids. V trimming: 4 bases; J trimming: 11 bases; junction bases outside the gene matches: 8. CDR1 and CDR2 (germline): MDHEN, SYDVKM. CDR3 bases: TGTGCCAGCAGTTCGACTTACAGGGGGCCTGCTTTCTTT. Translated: CASSSTYRGPAFF.

The CDR3 coding sequence is TGCAGTGCTAACAGGCGGGAGACCCAGTACTTC. This gives the protein CSANRRETQYF. V is TRBV20-1 and J is TRBJ2-5, with D perhaps matching TRBD1 (5 bases). The V end was cut by 4 bases, the J end by 5 bases, with 8 bases between. Per the germline V gene, CDR1 is DFQATT and CDR2 is SNEGSKA (reference sequence). CDR3 length equals 11 residues.

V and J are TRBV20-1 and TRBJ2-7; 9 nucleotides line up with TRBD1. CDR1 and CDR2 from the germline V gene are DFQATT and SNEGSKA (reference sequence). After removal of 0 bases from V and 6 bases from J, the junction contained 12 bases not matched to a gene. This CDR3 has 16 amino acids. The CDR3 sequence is CSARDTGTGMGREQYF. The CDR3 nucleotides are TGCAGTGCTAGAGATACCGGGACAGGGATGGGCCGCGAGCAGTACTTC.

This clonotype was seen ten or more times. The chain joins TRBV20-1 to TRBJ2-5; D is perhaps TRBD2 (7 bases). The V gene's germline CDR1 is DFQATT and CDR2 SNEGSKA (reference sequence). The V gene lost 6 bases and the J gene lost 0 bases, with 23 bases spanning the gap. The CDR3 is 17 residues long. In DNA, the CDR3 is TGCAGTGCCAGGCCCCTGAAGGGGGGGGCGTACCAAGAGACCCAGTACTTC. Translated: CSARPLKGGAYQETQYF.

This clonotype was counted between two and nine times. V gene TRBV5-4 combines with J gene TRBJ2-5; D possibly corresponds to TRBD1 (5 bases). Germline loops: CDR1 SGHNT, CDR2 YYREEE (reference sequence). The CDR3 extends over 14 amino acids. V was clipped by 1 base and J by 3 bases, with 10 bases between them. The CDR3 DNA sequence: TGTGCCAGCAGCTTGAGGGGTTTGGAAGAGACCCAGTACTTC. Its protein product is CASSLRGLEETQYF.

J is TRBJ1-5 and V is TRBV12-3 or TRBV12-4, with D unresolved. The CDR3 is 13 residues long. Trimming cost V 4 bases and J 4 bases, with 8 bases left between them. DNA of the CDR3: TGTGCCAGCAGTTCCGAGGGTAATCAGCCCCAGCATTTT. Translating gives CASSSEGNQPQHF.

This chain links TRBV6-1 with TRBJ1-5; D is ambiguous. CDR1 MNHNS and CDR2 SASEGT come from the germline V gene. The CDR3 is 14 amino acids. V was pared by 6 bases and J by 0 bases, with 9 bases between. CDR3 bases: TGTGCCAGCAGCCAGTGGAATAGCAATCAGCCCCAGCATTTT. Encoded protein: CASSQWNSNQPQHF.

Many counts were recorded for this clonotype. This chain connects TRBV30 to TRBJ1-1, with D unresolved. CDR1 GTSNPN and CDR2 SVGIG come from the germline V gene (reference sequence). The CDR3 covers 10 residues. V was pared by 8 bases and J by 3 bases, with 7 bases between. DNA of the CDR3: TGTGCCGGAACTCACACTGAAGCTTTCTTT. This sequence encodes CAGTHTEAFF. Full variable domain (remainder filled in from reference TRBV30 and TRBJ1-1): SQTIHQWPATLVQPVGSPLSLECTVEGTSNPNLYWYRQAAGRGLQLLFYSVGIGQISSEVPQNLSASRPQDRQFILSSKKLLLSDSGFYLCAGTHTEAFFGQGTRLTVV.